The TCR beta chain under discussion was sequenced for a study of CD8 T cells in Susac syndrome. Overall study results and limits: As acknowledged by the study, its TCR sequencing and HLA analysis included a relatively small number of individuals.

In blood CD8+ and CD4+ T cells, TCR beta underwent sequencing. Healthy donors served as age- and sex-matched controls. TEMRA cells were FACS-enriched and CD8+ and CD4+ T cells negatively isolated. Germline lookup yields CDR1 SGHRS and CDR2 YFSETQ. V lost 3 bases to trimming and J lost 5 bases, with 14 bases between them. The length of the CDR3 is 14 residues. A note on this clonotype: Its target is not known.

Random hexamers were used to reverse transcribe an amount of roughly 0.45 to 1 ug RNA. TCRdb processed the immunoSEQ multiplex PCR reads anew with MiXCR; each CDR3 protein has one entry. The repertoire holds over 95,000 distinct CDR3 sequences, with 85% to 95% as singletons. The rearrangement links TRBV5-1 to TRBJ1-2; D ambiguous. The sequence derives from a human donor in good health. The sequenced sample consisted of CD8+ T cells from PBMCs. The CDR3 DNA sequence: TGCGCCAGCAGCTCGACGCCCGACCCTTATGGCTACACCTTC. Its protein is CASSSTPDPYGYTF. Full variable domain (remainder filled in from reference TRBV5-1 and TRBJ1-2): KAGVTQTPRYLIKTRGQQVTLSCSPISGHRSVSWYQQTPGQGLQFLFEYFSETQRNKGNFPGRFSGRQFSNSRSEMNVSTLELGDSALYLCASSSTPDPYGYTFGSGTRLTVV.